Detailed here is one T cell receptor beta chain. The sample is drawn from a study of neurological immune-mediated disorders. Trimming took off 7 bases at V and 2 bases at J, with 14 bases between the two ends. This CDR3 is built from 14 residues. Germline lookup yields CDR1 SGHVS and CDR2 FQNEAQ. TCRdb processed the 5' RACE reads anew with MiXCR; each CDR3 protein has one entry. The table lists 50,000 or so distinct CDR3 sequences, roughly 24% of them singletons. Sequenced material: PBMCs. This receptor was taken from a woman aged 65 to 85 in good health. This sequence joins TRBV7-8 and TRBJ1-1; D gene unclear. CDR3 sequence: CASIIRTANTEAFF. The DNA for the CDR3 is TGTGCCAGCATCATTAGAACAGCTAACACTGAAGCTTTCTTT.